This T cell receptor beta chain was profiled in a study of early T cells in non-severe SARS-CoV-2 infection. Study at large: Investigators sequenced bulk RNA drawn from unsorted whole blood, and chains remained unpaired.

This clonotype appeared a few times. TCRdb called the 5' RACE reads again in MiXCR, with one record for every CDR3 protein. The data show 43,000 or so distinct CDR3 sequences, with 4% seen just once and roughly 3% held by the top ten. Germline V gene data show CDR1 as SNHLY and CDR2 as FYNNEI. V was pared by 4 bases and J by 0 bases, with 16 bases between. The CDR3 has 16 residues. The sample comprised whole blood. The clonotype was recovered from an adult who was a healthcare worker with PCR-confirmed SARS-CoV-2 infection or an uninfected control (not recorded which). The chain couples TRBV2 to TRBJ2-7; possible D gene TRBD1, 5 bases. The CDR3 region has the DNA TGTGCCAGCAGTGCCCCCCGGGCAGGGAACTCCTACGAGCAGTACTTC. The encoded protein is CASSAPRAGNSYEQYF. The whole variable domain, filled in from reference TRBV2 and TRBJ2-7, reads EPEVTQTPSHQVTQMGQEVILRCVPISNHLYFYWYRQILGQKVEFLVSFYNNEISEKSEIFDDQFSVERPDGSNFTLKIRSTKLEDSAMYFCASSAPRAGNSYEQYFGPGTRLTVT.